Sequencing of this T cell receptor beta chain was carried out in a study of blood T cell repertoires in COVID-19. Generated by immunoSEQ multiplex PCR, the TCRdb table keeps only in-frame clones and is missing some. The repertoire includes fewer than 30,000 clones, roughly nine tenths of them detected once, and about a tenth sits in the top ten. The length of the CDR3 is 15 residues. Germline values: CDR1 SGHAT, CDR2 FQNNGV. V was clipped by 4 bases and J by 0 bases, with 7 bases between them. The chain carries TRBV11-2 and TRBJ2-6; D uncertain. This receptor was identified in a man aged 60 to 75 with acute or convalescent COVID-19. Sequencing was performed on peripheral blood. The CDR3 is CASSSEISGANVLTF. Written as DNA, the CDR3 is TGTGCCAGCAGCTCTGAGATCTCTGGGGCCAACGTCCTGACTTTC.